This record concerns one T cell receptor beta chain sequence. Only in-frame clones appear in the TCRdb table, and some are missing; sequencing was by immunoSEQ multiplex PCR. The sample includes approximately 100,000 clones, around 93% seen only once; the top ten take about 1%. These data originate in a study of T cell changes during pregnancy in multiple sclerosis. This receptor was obtained from a female donor with multiple sclerosis, enrolled in a pregnancy study. The sample in question was peripheral blood, obtained before pregnancy.

CDR3 loop: CASRSGGNGELFF. The CDR3 DNA reads TGTGCCAGCCGCTCCGGGGGTAACGGGGAGCTGTTTTTT. This chain links TRBV27 with TRBJ2-2; a possible D gene is TRBD2 (6 bases). The CDR3 totals 13 residues. CDR1 is MNHEY and CDR2 is SMNVEV in the germline V gene (reference sequence). V lost 8 bases, J lost 7 bases, and 14 bases lay in between.